The rows below give T cell receptor beta chains drawn from one sample of a study of blood T cell repertoires in COVID-19. This table comes from immunoSEQ multiplex PCR, and its TCRdb copy is limited to in-frame clones, with some not included. Counted here are approximately 80,000 clones, around 77% occurring once; the ten biggest clones make up 15% to 20%. Input material: peripheral blood. These receptors originate from a man in his 70s with active or convalescent COVID-19. CDR3s leave out the opening cysteine and the closing phenylalanine or tryptophan.

J gene,V gene,CDR3 protein
TRBJ1-2,TRBV5-4,ASSGTGTGFFLGNYGYT
TRBJ2-7,TRBV6-1,ASSENIPEQY
TRBJ2-3,TRBV30,AWTLAGGGDTQY
TRBJ1-1,TRBV19,ASTTDGRVRTEAF
TRBJ1-5,TRBV19,ASSLGGDRGANQPQH
TRBJ1-4,TRBV20-1,SAIDRGREKLF
TRBJ2-2,TRBV7-3,ASSFPSGGENTGELF
TRBJ2-3,TRBV3-1/TRBV3-2,ASSQGSTSGGGDTQY
TRBJ1-6,TRBV6-2/TRBV6-3,ASSYVDTLPSPLH
TRBJ1-1,TRBV5-1,ASRGDGLNTEAF
TRBJ1-1,TRBV28,ASSLFPTNRTGKNTEAF
TRBJ2-2,TRBV2,ASSVELATTGELF
TRBJ1-3,TRBV19,ASSQTGGSGNTIY
TRBJ1-1,TRBV7-9,ASSPPGRREAF
TRBJ2-1,TRBV20-1,SASNLQGTSFNEQF
TRBJ2-7,TRBV6-2/TRBV6-3,ASSYSIRDRGLYEQY
TRBJ2-1,TRBV5-1,ASSMTGLNEQF
TRBJ1-2,TRBV3-1/TRBV3-2,ASSQGQVYGYT
TRBJ1-5,TRBV27,ASSGTGGAGNQPQH
TRBJ2-3,TRBV18,ASSPAGGFTDTQY
TRBJ2-5,TRBV7-3,ASSNARTSGPQETQY
TRBJ2-3,TRBV6-5,AGETLAGTSAQY
TRBJ2-3,TRBV5-4,ASSARQTTDTQY
TRBJ1-2,TRBV5-4,ASSLEDRGYT
TRBJ2-7,TRBV5-1,ASSLNGGPTEQY
TRBJ2-3,TRBV5-4,ASSGRGPTDTQY
TRBJ2-7,TRBV25-1,ASSGPYSNYEQY
TRBJ1-2,TRBV28,ASSSPGTGGYYGYT
TRBJ2-6,TRBV7-9,ASVETGANVLT
TRBJ2-1,TRBV5-1,ASAQRTEQF
TRBJ1-5,TRBV3-1/TRBV3-2,ASSQDTGGNQPQH
TRBJ2-7,TRBV28,AIQGKFEQY
TRBJ2-1,TRBV30,AWSSGTGGNEQF
TRBJ2-3,TRBV6-5,ASRFVGGPTQY
TRBJ2-1,TRBV10-2,ASSESGLFNEQF
TRBJ1-1,TRBV18,ASSRAQDNEAF
TRBJ2-6,TRBV28,ASSPPLPGSGANVLT
TRBJ2-3,TRBV7-3,ASSWAAREDTQY
TRBJ1-2,TRBV19,ASLHTLSQGLSYGYT
TRBJ1-2,TRBV3-1/TRBV3-2,ASSQVPRTGHGYT
TRBJ1-3,TRBV6-5,ASSFGESGNTIY
TRBJ1-5,TRBV19,ASSIEGQRPQH
TRBJ1-3,TRBV4-1,ASSQQIYRGPGNTIY
TRBJ1-4,TRBV5-1,ASSNQGGTNEKLF
TRBJ1-3,TRBV7-8,ASSPGQGRGNTIY
TRBJ2-7,TRBV2,ASSVREEALQAIYEQY
TRBJ1-6,TRBV6-5,ASKGGYSSPLH
TRBJ1-3,TRBV30,AWSVQGPSSGNTIY
TRBJ2-7,TRBV3-1/TRBV3-2,ASSQGQGGGYEQY
TRBJ1-2,TRBV5-4,ASSSRVSSADYGYT
TRBJ1-2,TRBV28,ASRTGPNYGYT
TRBJ2-2,TRBV10-3,AIKGERETGELF
TRBJ1-6,TRBV6-1,ASSEHTADNSPLH